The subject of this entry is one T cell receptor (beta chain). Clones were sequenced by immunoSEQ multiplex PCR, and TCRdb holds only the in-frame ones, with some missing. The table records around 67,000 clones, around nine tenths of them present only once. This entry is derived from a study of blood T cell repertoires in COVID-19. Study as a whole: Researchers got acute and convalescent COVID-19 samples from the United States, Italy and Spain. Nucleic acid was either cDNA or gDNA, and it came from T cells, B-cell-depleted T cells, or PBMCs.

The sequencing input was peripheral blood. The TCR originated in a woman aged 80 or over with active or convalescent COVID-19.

The CDR3 loop reads CASSLRGGTNEKLFF. CDR3 nucleotide sequence: TGTGCCAGCAGTTTACGAGGGGGCACTAATGAAAAACTGTTTTTT. The chain uses TRBV27 and TRBJ1-4; 7 positions agree with TRBD1. The V segment lost 2 bases and the J segment 2 bases; nucleotides outside the gene matches: 2. The CDR3 loop spans 15 amino acids. Germline loops: CDR1 MNHEY, CDR2 SMNVEV (reference sequence).